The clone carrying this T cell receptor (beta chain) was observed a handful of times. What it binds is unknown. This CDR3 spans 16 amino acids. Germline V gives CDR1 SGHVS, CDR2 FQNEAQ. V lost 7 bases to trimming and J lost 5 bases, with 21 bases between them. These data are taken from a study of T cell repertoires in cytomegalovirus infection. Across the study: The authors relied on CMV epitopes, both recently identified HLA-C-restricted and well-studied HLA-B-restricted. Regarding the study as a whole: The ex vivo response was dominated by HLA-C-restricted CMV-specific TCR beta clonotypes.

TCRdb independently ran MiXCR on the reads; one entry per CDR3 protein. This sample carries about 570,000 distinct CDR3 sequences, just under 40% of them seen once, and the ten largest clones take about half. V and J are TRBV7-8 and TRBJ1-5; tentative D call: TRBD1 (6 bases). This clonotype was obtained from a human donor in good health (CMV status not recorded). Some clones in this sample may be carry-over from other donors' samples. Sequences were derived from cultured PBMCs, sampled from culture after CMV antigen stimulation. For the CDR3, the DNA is TGTGCCAGCACCGTCTCGGCAGCGAGGGGGGATCAGCCCCAGCATTTT. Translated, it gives CASTVSAARGDQPQHF.